Listed below are T cell receptor beta chains from one sample, sequenced in a study of blood T cell repertoires in COVID-19. Data came from immunoSEQ multiplex PCR; TCRdb stores just in-frame clones and leaves some out. Seen here are about 170,000 clones, roughly four fifths observed once, and the top ten hold about 20%. Material for sequencing was peripheral blood. These TCRs come from a woman older than 75 with acute or convalescent COVID-19. Each CDR3 is given with its conserved first and last residue.

v_call	cdr3_aa
TRBV7-2	CASSVGQAGAQHF
TRBV6-5	CASKRTGTTDTQYF
TRBV20-1	CSASRQGMNTEAFF
TRBV30	CAWGTGLAAYNEQFF
TRBV30	CAWSVGWGREQYF
TRBV11-2	CASSLSGTAGNTIYF
TRBV7-9	CASSLPSRTGYGYTF
TRBV11-2	CASLGDSSYNSPLHF
TRBV7-8	CASSLRDLGLAGPQFF
TRBV15	CATSRDSAGKRNEQFF
TRBV5-6	CASSQGQQAFF
TRBV5-1	CASSRQDYGYTF
TRBV10-2	CASSESDSGIYNEQFF
TRBV5-5	CASSFSGGRANTGELFF
TRBV7-9	CASSFGTGQHF
TRBV10-2	CASSDQVYYGYTF
TRBV5-1	CASSLGSGGRATGELFF
TRBV7-8	CASSSGQGVYYGYTF
TRBV3-1/TRBV3-2	CASSQGAGARDTQYF
TRBV11-2	CASSRIGGSRGTDTQYF
TRBV9	CASSVAVGGVYSEAFF
TRBV10-3	CAISERGLNTEAFF
TRBV5-1	CASSPGQSNEKLFF
TRBV14	CASSQAQGTGFVEKLFF
TRBV3-1/TRBV3-2	CASSQDLGSGKFF
TRBV3-1/TRBV3-2	CASSSHRGREAFF
TRBV7-9	CASRGQGMGKLFF
TRBV7-2	CASSDVADTQYF
TRBV5-4	CASSSKTGASQETQYF
TRBV7-9	CASSLSGFGEQFF
TRBV18	CASSQSRDSEAFF
TRBV27	CASSKQGASGEQYF
TRBV18	CASSPWTSGKGTDTQYF
TRBV29-1	CSVNMGSRRGTEAFF
TRBV11-2	CASSPGARGLHVQFF
TRBV7-9	CASSLGGTSAYNEQFF
TRBV14	CASSQGSGSSYEQYF
TRBV27	CASSKNRGSGTDTQYF
TRBV5-6	CASSQFGTGEWSWGYTF
TRBV11-2	CASSLNQGYGYTF
TRBV3-1/TRBV3-2	CASSFGSRGNTEAFF
TRBV7-9	CASSFSGDEQFF
TRBV19	CASRSGFPYEQYF
TRBV18	CASSPWTGVDEKLFF
TRBV11-2	CASSFTGELQYF
TRBV19	CATRDSGYNSPLHF
TRBV7-9	CASRDGGEAFF
TRBV25-1	CASSEAGSRTEAFF
TRBV23-1	CASSQSWQGATYNEQFF
TRBV24-1	CATSPQGVDEQFF
TRBV7-9	CASSLVWTSEFSGANVLTF
TRBV18	CASSLDGNEQYF
TRBV7-6	CASSPRYLDEQYF